The 26 T cell receptor beta chains below were found in one sample sequenced in a study of T cells in localized non-small cell lung cancer. Sequencing was performed with immunoSEQ multiplex PCR; in TCRdb, only in-frame clones are kept and a portion is missing. The table records 30,000 or so clones, about 90% of them present only once. The starting material was peripheral blood mononuclear cells, obtained before any cancer treatment. These receptors were collected from a woman aged 35-70 years with stage III lung adenocarcinoma.

This clone appeared a single time. The rearrangement uses TRBV7-9 and TRBJ1-1, with no clear D. Germline CDR1 SEHNR, CDR2 FQNEAQ (reference sequence). V was trimmed by 1 base and J by 5 bases, leaving 8 bases between them. This CDR3 contains 13 residues. The CDR3 DNA reads TGTGCCAGCAGCTTAGAGCTTGGGACTGAAGCTTTCTTT. Protein sequence: CASSLELGTEAFF.

The gene calls are TRBV7-8 and TRBJ1-2, with 7 bases fitting TRBD1. Germline CDR1 reads SGHVS; CDR2 reads FQNEAQ. The CDR3 is 16 amino acids. V was pared by 6 bases and J by 6 bases, with 16 bases of the junction left unmatched. CDR3 in amino acids: CASRQGRGPSKDGYTF. The DNA for the CDR3 is TGTGCCAGCAGACAGGGGCGCGGCCCTTCAAAGGATGGCTACACCTTC.

The chain joins TRBV7-9 to TRBJ2-7; D possibly uses TRBD1 or TRBD2 (5 bases each). Trimming left V 5 bases short and J 4 bases short, with 15 bases between. The CDR3 has 14 residues. CDR1 is SEHNR and CDR2 is FQNEAQ in the germline V gene (reference sequence). The CDR3 spells CASSPSPEGYEQYF. Written as DNA, the CDR3 is TGTGCCAGCAGCCCCTCTCCCGAGGGGTACGAGCAGTACTTC.

This chain links TRBV19 with TRBJ2-1; 9 nucleotides agree with TRBD2. CDR1 and CDR2 (germline): LNHDA, SQIVND (reference sequence). This CDR3 is built from 15 residues. V was clipped by 6 bases and J by 6 bases; unmatched bases: 9. In nucleotides, the CDR3 is TGTGCCAGTAGCACTCCCGGGACTAGCTCCAATGAGCAGTTCTTC. Translating gives CASSTPGTSSNEQFF.

The chain uses TRBV5-1 and TRBJ2-3, with D perhaps matching TRBD1 or TRBD2 (7 bases each). V shed 5 bases and J shed 4 bases, with 17 bases lying between them. The CDR3 sequence is 15 residues long. CDR1 is SGHRS and CDR2 is YFSETQ in the germline V gene. CDR3 DNA sequence: TGCGCCAGCAGATTTACAGGGGCGGGGGCAGATACGCAGTATTTT. Translating it yields CASRFTGAGADTQYF.

The V and J genes are TRBV18 and TRBJ2-1; TRBD1 agrees at 11 bases. This CDR3 is 15 amino acids long. The ends lost 3 bases at V and 7 bases at J; junction bases unmatched: 5. The germline V gene has CDR1 KGHSH and CDR2 LQKENI. CDR3 DNA: TGTGCCAGCTCACCCGGGACAGGGGGTCGGAATGAGCAGTTCTTC. This translates into CASSPGTGGRNEQFF.

This chain links TRBV19 with TRBJ2-6; D unclear. The CDR3 spans 17 residues. Trimming left V 5 bases short and J 0 bases short, with 14 bases between. Per the germline V gene, CDR1 is LNHDA and CDR2 is SQIVND (reference sequence). The CDR3 region has the DNA TGTGCCAGTAGTCCCCTCCGGGCTAGCTCTGGGGCCAACGTCCTGACTTTC. This translates into CASSPLRASSGANVLTF.

This clone appeared once. V is TRBV10-2 and J is TRBJ2-1; 10 bases line up with TRBD2. The trim removed 7 bases at V and 4 bases at J, leaving 7 bases unmatched. The CDR3 is 15 residues long. Germline CDR1 reads WSHSY; CDR2 reads SAAADI. DNA of the CDR3: TGCGCCAGCAATCCTACTAGCGGGATATACAATGAGCAGTTCTTC. Translated, it gives CASNPTSGIYNEQFF.

The V call is TRBV7-2, the J call TRBJ1-2; 8 nucleotides line up with TRBD1. With 4 bases clipped from V and 7 bases from J, the junction kept 5 bases outside the gene matches. This CDR3 is 13 amino acids long. The germline V gene has CDR1 SGHTA and CDR2 FQGNSA. CDR3 protein: CASSSNTGGGYTF. CDR3 DNA sequence: TGTGCCAGCAGCTCCAACACAGGGGGTGGCTACACCTTC.

This chain links TRBV7-2 with TRBJ2-1, with D uncertain. The CDR3 is made up of 13 amino acids. CDR1 and CDR2 from the germline V gene are SGHTA and FQGNSA. Deletions cut 5 bases from V and 3 bases from J, with 8 bases between. CDR3 protein: CASSTDLYNEQFF. The CDR3 DNA sequence: TGTGCCAGCAGCACGGACCTCTACAATGAGCAGTTCTTC.

The chain employs TRBV7-9 and TRBJ1-2; 7 bases align to TRBD1. V was clipped by 1 base and J by 7 bases; unmatched bases: 6. This CDR3 comprises 14 residues. CDR1 is SEHNR and CDR2 is FQNEAQ in the germline V gene (reference sequence). The CDR3 is CASSLEGRGSGYTF. For the CDR3, the DNA is TGTGCCAGCAGCTTAGAGGGCAGGGGGAGTGGCTACACCTTC.

The chain joins TRBV28 to TRBJ1-4; a weak D match, TRBD1 (6 bases). The V gene lost 4 bases and the J gene lost 8 bases, with 11 bases spanning the gap. The CDR3 extends over 13 amino acids. CDR1 MDHEN and CDR2 SYDVKM come from the germline V gene. Here the CDR3 reads CASSWGAEEKLFF. CDR3 DNA: TGTGCCAGCAGTTGGGGGGCGGAAGAAAAACTGTTTTTT. Together with reference TRBV28 and TRBJ1-4, the CDR3 gives the full variable domain: DVKVTQSSRYLVKRTGEKVFLECVQDMDHENMFWYRQDPGLGLRLIYFSYDVKMKEKGDIPEGYSVSREKKERFSLILESASTNQTSMYLCASSWGAEEKLFFGSGTQLSVL.

The CDR3 nucleotides are TGCGCCAGCAGCCAAGATTTACAGGGAAAGAGCTACGAGCAGTACTTC. Residues: CASSQDLQGKSYEQYF. The V gene is TRBV4-1, the J gene TRBJ2-7; the D gene is possibly TRBD1 (6 bases). V lost 0 bases to trimming and J lost 3 bases, with 15 bases between them. Per the germline V gene, CDR1 is MGHRA and CDR2 is YSYEKL. The CDR3 length is 16 residues.

The chain combines TRBV5-1 with TRBJ2-7, with 7 bases identical to TRBD2. The CDR3 totals 15 residues. The V gene's germline CDR1 is SGHRS and CDR2 YFSETQ. The V segment lost 4 bases and the J segment 3 bases; nucleotides outside the gene matches: 10. CDR3 DNA: TGCGCCAGCAGCCCGTCGGTGGCGGGAGTCTACGAGCAGTACTTC. Amino acid sequence: CASSPSVAGVYEQYF.

The chain couples TRBV11-2 to TRBJ2-5; D gene uncertain. The germline V gene has CDR1 SGHAT and CDR2 FQNNGV. V lost 5 bases, J lost 1 base, and 2 bases lay in between. There are 11 residues in the CDR3. CDR3 sequence reads: CASSVQETQYF. The CDR3 DNA reads as TGTGCCAGCAGCGTCCAAGAGACCCAGTACTTC. Variable domain in full (rest from reference TRBV11-2 and TRBJ2-5): EAGVAQSPRYKIIEKRQSVAFWCNPISGHATLYWYQQILGQGPKLLIQFQNNGVVDDSQLPKDRFSAERLKGVDSTLKIQPAKLEDSAVYLCASSVQETQYFGPGTRLLVL.

CDR3 in amino acids: CASSPGVWGYSNQPQHF. As DNA, the CDR3 is TGTGCCAGCAGCCCGGGGGTCTGGGGGTATAGCAATCAGCCCCAGCATTTT. The V gene is TRBV28, the J gene TRBJ1-5; D might be TRBD1 (5 bases). V was clipped by 6 bases and J by 0 bases, with 18 bases between them. This CDR3 region has 17 residues. Germline CDR1 reads MDHEN; CDR2 reads SYDVKM.

The chain carries TRBV6-6 and TRBJ1-1; weak D call: TRBD1 (5 bases). CDR3 length equals 12 residues. Per the germline V gene, CDR1 is MNHNY and CDR2 is SVGAGI (reference sequence). Trimming stripped 2 bases from V and 5 bases from J, with 6 bases between. In DNA, the CDR3 is TGTGCCAGCAGTTACGAGGGGACTGAAGCTTTCTTT. Translated, it gives CASSYEGTEAFF.

The chain employs TRBV13 and TRBJ1-2; no firm D call. CDR3 length equals 13 residues. The germline V and J ends were trimmed by 6 bases and 8 bases, with 16 bases remaining between them. CDR1 is PRHDT and CDR2 is FYEKMQ in the germline V gene (reference sequence). In DNA, the CDR3 is TGTGCCAGCAGTTTTACAGCGCTTTGGGGCTACACCTTC. Residues: CASSFTALWGYTF. The variable domain in full, with the rest retrieved from reference TRBV13 and TRBJ1-2, is AAGVIQSPRHLIKEKRETATLKCYPIPRHDTVYWYQQGPGQDPQFLISFYEKMQSDKGSIPDRFSAQQFSDYHSELNMSSLELGDSALYFCASSFTALWGYTFGSGTRLTVV.

This clone was counted a single time. This chain connects TRBV5-1 to TRBJ2-7; 8 bases are a match to TRBD2. With 2 bases clipped from V and 1 base from J, the junction kept 5 bases outside the gene matches. This CDR3 region has 15 residues. Germline values: CDR1 SGHRS, CDR2 YFSETQ. CDR3 bases: TGCGCCAGCAGCTTCAGCGGGGGCCTTTCCTACGAGCAGTACTTC. It yields the protein CASSFSGGLSYEQYF.

Only one count was recorded for this clone. The chain links TRBV19 to TRBJ1-1; D ambiguous. CDR1 LNHDA and CDR2 SQIVND come from the germline V gene (reference sequence). Between the trimmed V and J ends, which lost 4 bases and 11 bases, there was a span of 20 bases. This CDR3 has 14 residues. The CDR3 region is CASSTYKGPVQAFF. The DNA of the CDR3 is TGTGCCAGTAGTACGTACAAAGGCCCGGTTCAGGCTTTCTTT.

The chain joins TRBV30 to TRBJ2-1, with 7 positions matching TRBD1. V shed 4 bases, J shed 0 bases, and the junction held 6 bases outside the gene matches. In germline, CDR1 is GTSNPN, CDR2 SVGIG (reference sequence). The CDR3 sequence is 15 residues long. The CDR3 sequence: CAWNDRASSYNEQFF. In nucleotides, the CDR3 is TGTGCCTGGAACGACAGGGCAAGCTCCTACAATGAGCAGTTCTTC.

The V gene is TRBV7-6, the J gene TRBJ2-3; D is uncertain. Trimming shortened V by 2 bases and J by 4 bases, and 13 bases separated the two germline ends. The CDR3 length is 15 residues. CDR1 is SGHVS, CDR2 FNYEAQ, per germline. The CDR3 nucleotides are TGTGCCAGCAGCTTACGGTCGAGTCCAGCAGATACGCAGTATTTT. Translating it yields CASSLRSSPADTQYF. The full variable domain, its missing parts supplied by reference TRBV7-6 and TRBJ2-3, is GAGVSQSPRYKVTKRGQDVALRCDPISGHVSLYWYRQALGQGPEFLTYFNYEAQQDKSGLPNDRFSAERPEGSISTLTIQRTEQRDSAMYRCASSLRSSPADTQYFGPGTRLTVL.

The chain couples TRBV11-3 to TRBJ2-5; TRBD2 matches at 7 bases. The CDR3 consists of 12 residues. J gave up 5 bases and V 6 bases, and 3 bases lay outside the gene matches. Germline V gives CDR1 SGHNT, CDR2 YENEEA. The chain's CDR3 is CASSFSGETQYF. Written as DNA, the CDR3 is TGTGCCAGCAGTTTTAGCGGGGAGACCCAGTACTTC.

This sequence joins TRBV27 and TRBJ2-5; the D is unclear. This CDR3 contains 13 residues. Trimming stripped 4 bases from V and 1 base from J, with 7 bases between. Germline V gives CDR1 MNHEY, CDR2 SMNVEV (reference sequence). The CDR3 bases are TGTGCCAGCAGTTCCCACCGCCAAGAGACCCAGTACTTC. This codes for CASSSHRQETQYF.

The chain is built from TRBV5-1 and TRBJ1-2; a weak D match, TRBD1 (6 bases). CDR3 length: 14 amino acids. Trimming stripped 0 bases from V and 2 bases from J, with 8 bases between. Germline V gene sequence: CDR1 SGHRS, CDR2 YFSETQ. The CDR3 sequence: CASSLGTANYGYTF. The CDR3 DNA reads TGCGCCAGCAGCTTGGGGACAGCGAACTATGGCTACACCTTC.

The rearrangement links TRBV5-6 to TRBJ1-2; 7 nucleotides line up with TRBD1. V shed 1 base, J shed 6 bases, and the junction held 9 bases outside the gene matches. Germline V gives CDR1 SGHDT, CDR2 YYEEEE. The CDR3 totals 15 residues. The CDR3 region is CASSLLQGPVNGYTF. For the CDR3, the DNA is TGTGCCAGCAGCTTGCTACAGGGGCCCGTAAATGGCTACACCTTC.